This TCR beta chain derives from a study of response to subunit inactivated influenza vaccine. Study-wide results and limits: Authors suggested that a seasonal influenza vaccination recruits few new T cells each time.

This clonotype was seen many times. The target antigen is unknown. From the RT-PCR reads, TCRdb called clonotypes with MiXCR, one entry per CDR3 protein. The repertoire includes 400,000 to 650,000 distinct CDR3 sequences, approximately 7.8% of them detected once, and around 12% sits in the top ten. CDR1 SGHTA and CDR2 FQGNSA come from the germline V gene. This CDR3 has 16 residues. V lost 4 bases, J lost 4 bases, and 3 bases stayed unmatched. The sample was PBMCs from blood, taken less than 30 months after vaccination. The receptor was derived from a man aged 45 to 75 who received an inactivated influenza vaccine. The gene calls are TRBV7-2 and TRBJ2-1, with 14 bases matching TRBD2. The CDR3, as DNA: TGTGCCAGCAGCTCGGGACTAGCGGGGGCTTACAATGAGCAGTTCTTC. Protein product: CASSSGLAGAYNEQFF.